This TCR beta chain comes out of a study of cytomegalovirus exposure and HLA in healthy donors (dated by TCRdb to the late 2010s). Some background on the complete study: An earlier analysis of 587 of the donors reported approximately 260 Gb of sequence data and some 110 million unique TCR beta sequences obtained from some 200 million T cells. Approximately 310 gigabases of sequencing data and around 80 million unique TCR sequences made up an early release that covered several hundred HLA-typed donors. Among the roughly 370 genotyped donors, approximately 82% belonged to the genetic ancestry cluster associated with self-reported Caucasian donors. The study aimed to test whether cataloging public T cell receptors could reveal signatures of past pathogen exposure. The study used immunosequencing to profile the T cell repertoires of 600 to 850 subjects and linked those repertoires to cytomegalovirus serostatus. A separate validation cohort of roughly 130 different subjects was used in addition to the roughly 700-subject first cohort. The study combined high-throughput TCR immunosequencing, statistical association of individual TCRs with disease status, and machine learning to predict cytomegalovirus infection status. In a later analysis, previously published TCR beta repertoires from 550 to 700 donors were re-analyzed and high-resolution HLA genotyping was added so that TCR occurrence patterns could be studied. Rather than drawing on any new phenotypic data, the later analysis identified candidate immune exposures from TCR beta sequences and the way those sequences occurred across donors. An earlier analysis of roughly 600 of the donors used high-throughput TCR beta sequencing to judge whether each TCR beta V gene segment behaved as functional or pseudogenic. Donor age, sex, ethnicity and CMV serostatus were compiled together with the repertoire data. A later genetic analysis took genome-wide SNP genotypes for about 65% of the roughly 670 donors and used that subset as a discovery cohort. Every repertoire in the discovery cohort had been generated on one and the same sequencing platform. HLA typing covered class I and class II loci at four-digit resolution. Typing coverage varied by locus: roughly 620-640 donors for A, B, C, DRB1 and DQB1; approximately 500 for DQA1; approximately 610 for DPA1; roughly 450 for DPB1. Because of strong linkage in the cohort, roughly five DR-DQ haplotypes were treated as single units for association and clustering. Among almost 400 genotyped donors of the cohort, an average of approximately 250,000 unique TCR beta nucleotide sequences were sequenced per donor, roughly 18% of them non-productive. Study-wide findings and limitations: A further reported finding was that TCR beta sequences accurately predicted the HLA-A and HLA-B alleles for most subjects in the first cohort. According to a later genetic analysis, donors in an Asian-associated ancestry cluster had fewer N-insertions in productive TCRs than the roughly 700-donor mean. The study gave a list of under 200 TCR beta chains associated with cytomegalovirus. The 87-base-pair reads could not distinguish some IMGT-functional V segments, including TRBV6-2 and TRBV6-3, so those segments were excluded. The only immune exposure information available for the cohort was CMV serostatus. A cluster of highly shared sequence variants was judged likely to represent a technical artifact of the sequencing pipeline. V-gene and J-gene trimming of TCR beta chains was associated with a missense DCLRE1C variant in a later genetic analysis, and the association was replicated in an independent cohort. The classifier was reported to diagnose cytomegalovirus status with high specificity and sensitivity in both the original and validation cohorts. HLA typing was unavailable for some donors at each locus, so association tests used only the typed subset. The cohort was sequenced for TCR beta chains only, and without alpha or paired-chain data the features that could be detected were limited. Roughly uniform sequencing depth across donors was assumed in presence/absence analyses, although this assumption may not hold. Most CMV-associated TCR beta chains appeared to be HLA-restricted in a later analysis, and the HLA associations seemed to be driven largely by CMV exposure. According to a later analysis, parvovirus B19, influenza, CMV and Epstein-Barr virus appeared linked to several top co-occurrence clusters. In a later analysis, TCR association rates were found to vary across HLA loci, with the most associated TCRs seen for DRB1 alleles and the fewest for HLA-C alleles. In a later analysis, some 18,000 TCR beta sequences were associated with specific HLA alleles at a false discovery rate of 0.05. Linkage disequilibrium might explain the correlated functional status among segregating V segments, but an unknown experimental factor could not be ruled out. The authors suggested that the approach could potentially be extended to other disease states and immunological phenotypes. In an earlier analysis of approximately 590 of the donors, most TCR beta V segments were observed in productive rearrangements about 87% or about 30% of the time, broadly matching IMGT annotations. Most TCR sequences were seen in very few donors, while some public TCRs were found in many individuals. Because counts were too low, seventeen rarely observed V segments, including chromosome 9 orphons, were excluded from the earlier analysis of a few hundred of the donors. In vitro tests confirmed that a few of the cytomegalovirus-associated TCR beta chains recognize cytomegalovirus antigens. When HLA alleles, especially DR and DQ, strongly co-occurred, TCR associations were difficult to assign to individual alleles. Compared with equally common non-associated chains, HLA-associated TCR beta chains in a later analysis were more clonally expanded and had lower generation probabilities.

The germline V gene specifies SGHVS as CDR1 and FNYEAQ as CDR2. The CDR3 runs 13 amino acids, cysteine and phenylalanine included. Only the CDR3 DNA is retained, 39 bases long and in frame from the first base. Unmatched junction bases come to 4, with V trimmed by 2 bases and J by 9 bases. Of note for this clone: Its specific antigen is unknown. No base quality values were provided; no much bigger clone lies one nucleotide off.

The cohort consisted of fewer than 700 healthy bone marrow donors. All cohort members were sampled while nominally healthy, although unrecorded immune exposures were likely present. The donor was CMV seronegative and was included in the group of a few hundred seronegative cohort members. Every donor gave a peripheral blood sample, and the peripheral blood mononuclear cells from that sample were used for TCR beta sequencing. Genomic DNA extraction from the blood cell samples was performed with the Qiagen DNeasy Blood Extraction Kit. Libraries came from the immunoSEQ multiplex PCR assay. For the multiplex PCR, a mixture combining 60 forward primers for TCR Vbeta segments and 13 reverse primers for TCR Jbeta segments was used. Amplification of the CDR3 region of rearranged TCR beta genes was performed with a multiplex PCR assay on genomic DNA. On the Illumina HiSeq System, the amplified TCR beta libraries were sequenced as 87-base-pair reads. The source study handled its data this way. Across the 600 to 700 repertoires, a later analysis counted tens of millions of unique TCR beta chains, some 11 million of which were shared by at least two donors. Raw reads were error-corrected and collapsed into unique sequences with a nearest-neighbor algorithm that merged closely related sequences to remove PCR and sequencing errors. Alignment of CDR3 sequences to IMGT reference sequences was used to assign V, D and J gene segments. For a sequence to be retained, at least a six-nucleotide match to both a V gene segment and a J gene segment was required. A rearrangement counted as productive if the CDR3 had no stop codons and remained in frame with V and J, and every other rearrangement counted as non-productive. Following IMGT convention, CDR3 was defined as the stretch from the second conserved V-encoded cysteine to the conserved J-encoded phenylalanine. The earlier analysis of about 610 of the donors excluded sequences that lacked an unambiguous match to a single V gene segment. In an earlier analysis of approximately 500 of the donors, a V segment was called functional when productive rearrangements were above 56.7%, and segregating when the standard deviation between donors exceeded 5%. A statistical classification framework was developed to diagnose cytomegalovirus status using the catalog of TCR beta chain sequences. In a later analysis, TCR nucleotide sequences were compared against IMGT/GENE-DB human TR gene sequences so that V and J genes could be assigned. In a later analysis, CDR3 sequences and most-parsimonious VDJ recombination scenarios were assigned using the TCRdist pipeline. In a later analysis, each TCR beta chain was defined by its CDR3 amino acid sequence together with its V-gene family, and reads lacking a unique V-gene family were excluded. In a later analysis, approximately 640 highly shared, low-generation-probability nucleotide sequences were removed to address suspected cross-contamination and a sequencing artifact. In a later analysis, a clonal expansion index for each public chain was calculated from normalized within-repertoire ranks of inferred template counts. In a later analysis, generation probabilities were computed with a VDJ recombination model fitted to out-of-frame rearrangements, and the resulting probabilities were checked against IGoR. A later analysis scored TCR-TCR, TCR-HLA and TCR-CMV co-occurrence with hypergeometric tests, applying a repertoire-size bias correction to TCR pairs. To estimate false discovery rates, a later analysis permuted the HLA or CMV assignments 20 times. In a later analysis, co-occurring TCRs were grouped with DBSCAN, and TCRdist sequence similarity was added when clustering was performed within HLA-allele-positive subsets. Repertoires with fewer than 30,000 or more than 120,000 public chains, plus five repertoires with anomalous nucleotide sharing, were excluded from co-occurrence clustering. As stored in TCRdb, this immuneACCESS dataset retains in-frame rearrangements with V and J assigned. A fraction of the clones does not appear; measured against another copy, unresolved V genes explain less than half of the discrepancy, and the remainder lacks a known reason. The V and J calls and clone size are taken from that table; D and trimming were inferred from the DNA. The sample includes fewer than 120,000 clones, with about 90% observed a single time. The top ten clonotypes cover more than 1.5% of the sample.

The chain employs TRBV7-6 and TRBJ2-1; the junction holds 7 bases that match TRBD2. This clonotype originated in a man aged 40-50 years in good health and CMV-seronegative. The sequenced sample consisted of PBMCs. The nucleotide sequence is given as TGTGCCAGCAGCTTACGAGGGAGGGTTGAGCAGTTCTTC. Its product reads: CASSLRGRVEQFF.